The 24 T cell receptor beta chains listed next were all sequenced from one sample in a study of cytomegalovirus exposure and HLA in healthy donors. 60 Vbeta and 13 Jbeta primers were used in PCR. TCRdb's copy holds only in-frame clones and misses some; the assay was immunoSEQ multiplex PCR. The sample consists of about 170,000 clones, around 62% of them appearing once. The sequenced material came from PBMCs. These receptors all stem from a man aged 35-49 years in good health and CMV-seronegative.

The chain combines TRBV6-6 with TRBJ2-1, with 11 nucleotides matching TRBD2. The CDR3 contains 16 residues. V trimming: 2 bases; J trimming: 5 bases; junction bases outside the gene matches: 5. Germline assignment: CDR1 MNHNY and CDR2 SVGAGI (reference sequence). CDR3: CASSYPASGGNNEQFF. The CDR3 bases are TGTGCCAGCAGTTACCCAGCTAGCGGGGGGAACAATGAGCAGTTCTTC.

The chain joins TRBV15 to TRBJ2-3, with a possible D match to TRBD2 (6 bases). The V end was cut by 0 bases, the J end by 0 bases, with 10 bases between. Germline V CDR1 and CDR2: LNHNV, YYDKDF (reference sequence). The CDR3 loop spans 16 amino acids. This CDR3 reads CATSRDAGPSTDTQYF. In DNA, the CDR3 is TGTGCCACCAGCAGAGATGCGGGACCTAGCACAGATACGCAGTATTTT.

This sequence joins TRBV28 and TRBJ2-7; 7 nucleotides align to TRBD1. V lost 4 bases to trimming and J lost 2 bases; unmatched junction nucleotides: 5. The CDR3 length is 14 residues. Germline CDR1 is MDHEN and CDR2 is SYDVKM. CDR3: CASSWTDRPYEQYF. The DNA of the CDR3 is TGTGCCAGCAGTTGGACGGACAGGCCCTACGAGCAGTACTTC.

The V gene is TRBV7-2, the J gene TRBJ2-2, with D maybe TRBD1 (5 bases). Germline CDR1 SGHTA, CDR2 FQGNSA. With 1 base removed from V and 3 bases from J, the gap between germline ends came to 9 bases. The CDR3 loop spans 15 amino acids. Here the CDR3 DNA reads TGTGCCAGCAGCTTAGGCAGGGTTGACACCGGGGAGCTGTTTTTT. It codes for CASSLGRVDTGELFF.

The chain is built from TRBV5-1 and TRBJ1-2; possible D gene TRBD1, 6 bases. The germline gives CDR1 SGHRS, CDR2 YFSETQ. The CDR3 length is 15 residues. V was clipped by 4 bases and J by 8 bases, with 21 bases between them. The CDR3 DNA follows: TGCGCCAGCAGCGCCGGGACGCCAGGGGTAAGCGGCTACACCTTC. This codes for CASSAGTPGVSGYTF.

As to this clone: At one end the junction does not follow the germline gene, possibly because of a read error. V usage is TRBV7-8 and J usage is TRBJ2-3; 11 bases map to TRBD2. This CDR3 comprises 12 residues. Per germline, CDR1 SGHVS and CDR2 FQNEAQ. CDR3: CASSLAGGGQYF. CDR3 DNA: TGTGCCAGCAGTTTAGCGGGAGGGGGGCAGTATTTT.

A word on this clone: Germline and junction disagree at one end, which may indicate a read error. The DNA for the CDR3 is TGTGCCAGCAACGTAGTTGGGGGGGTAGGGGATGAGCAGTTCTTC. This encodes CASNVVGGVGDEQFF. V usage is TRBV9 and J usage is TRBJ2-1, with 7 positions matching TRBD2. The V gene's germline CDR1 is SGDLS and CDR2 YYNGEE. The CDR3 is 15 residues long.

This clone has just a few counts. This rearrangement joins TRBV4-2 to TRBJ2-1; 7 nucleotides match TRBD2. Per the germline V gene, CDR1 is LGHNA and CDR2 is YNFKEQ. The CDR3 has 14 residues. The ends lost 4 bases at V and 5 bases at J; junction bases unmatched: 5. The CDR3, as DNA: TGTGCCAGCAGCCCCCGGGACTACGACAATGAGCAGTTCTTC. Its translation is CASSPRDYDNEQFF.

The chain uses TRBV5-6 and TRBJ1-1; D remains ambiguous. The CDR3 covers 14 residues. V lost 0 bases, J lost 1 base, and 7 bases lay in between. The germline CDR1 and CDR2 sequences are SGHDT and YYEEEE. The CDR3 nucleotides are TGTGCCAGCAGCTTGGGACATGGGAACACTGAAGCTTTCTTT. This gives the protein CASSLGHGNTEAFF.

In this sample, this clone turned up a few times. This sequence joins TRBV4-1 and TRBJ2-7; D not certain. Per germline, CDR1 MGHRA and CDR2 YSYEKL. With 7 bases removed from V and 0 bases from J, the gap between germline ends came to 13 bases. The CDR3 sequence is 14 residues long. DNA for the CDR3: TGCGCCAGCAACCCAGTGGTAAGCTCCTACGAGCAGTACTTC. It translates to CASNPVVSSYEQYF.

The chain has TRBV6-5 and TRBJ2-5; 8 bases align to TRBD1. Per germline, CDR1 MNHEY and CDR2 SVGAGI. The length of the CDR3 is 13 residues. The ends lost 7 bases at V and 9 bases at J; junction bases unmatched: 10. The CDR3 spells CASTRQGWDSQYF. CDR3 nucleotide sequence: TGTGCCAGCACTAGACAGGGGTGGGATTCCCAGTACTTC.

The genes are TRBV5-4 and TRBJ2-6, with 9 bases matching TRBD1. Germline V lookup: CDR1 SGHNT, CDR2 YYREEE (reference sequence). This CDR3 has 17 residues. With V trimmed by 4 bases and J by 4 bases, 9 bases remained unmatched. CDR3 nucleotides: TGTGCCAGCAGCCTGAGGGGACAGGGCCCCGGGGCCAACGTCCTGACTTTC. This encodes CASSLRGQGPGANVLTF.

This clone was detected only a few times. This chain connects TRBV7-2 to TRBJ2-7; 9 nucleotides align to TRBD2. With V trimmed by 2 bases and J by 3 bases, 5 bases remained unmatched. The CDR3 is 15 amino acids. Germline V lookup: CDR1 SGHTA, CDR2 FQGNSA. The CDR3 sequence is CASSLSLAGSYEQYF. CDR3 in DNA: TGTGCCAGCAGCTTAAGCCTAGCGGGAAGCTACGAGCAGTACTTC.

V and J are TRBV9 and TRBJ2-2; TRBD2 aligns across 9 bases. From germline, CDR1 is SGDLS and CDR2 YYNGEE. V dropped 3 bases and J dropped 6; count of bases not matched to a gene: 9. The CDR3 totals 16 residues. CDR3 in amino acids: CASSAPGTSQAGELFF. The CDR3 coding sequence is TGTGCCAGCAGCGCACCAGGGACTAGCCAGGCCGGGGAGCTGTTTTTT.

Of note for this clone: The same CDR3 is also encoded by other DNA sequences in this sample. The chain carries TRBV7-9 and TRBJ2-7; 7 bases line up with TRBD1. CDR3 size: 13 residues. V trimming: 3 bases; J trimming: 3 bases; junction bases outside the gene matches: 2. The germline CDR1 and CDR2 sequences are SEHNR and FQNEAQ (reference sequence). The CDR3 region is CASSLQGDYEQYF. The CDR3 nucleotides are TGTGCCAGCAGCTTGCAGGGGGACTACGAGCAGTACTTC.

This rearrangement joins TRBV7-2 to TRBJ2-7; a possible D gene is TRBD1 (6 bases). V was trimmed by 3 bases and J by 4 bases, leaving 16 bases between them. The CDR3 is 15 residues long. Per germline, CDR1 SGHTA and CDR2 FQGNSA. CDR3: CASSFVPGQQYEQYF. In DNA form, the CDR3 reads TGTGCCAGCAGCTTCGTTCCGGGACAACAATACGAGCAGTACTTC. Full variable domain (remainder filled in from reference TRBV7-2 and TRBJ2-7): GAGVSQSPSNKVTEKGKDVELRCDPISGHTALYWYRQSLGQGLEFLIYFQGNSAPDKSGLPSDRFSAERTGGSVSTLTIQRTQQEDSAVYLCASSFVPGQQYEQYFGPGTRLTVT.

Notes on this clone: The conserved phenylalanine or tryptophan normally closing the CDR3 is absent here, so this likely arose from a read error. The rearrangement uses TRBV2 and TRBJ1-6; possibly TRBD1 for D (6 bases). V was clipped by 5 bases and J by 10 bases, with 18 bases between them. The CDR3 has 15 amino acids. Germline V gives CDR1 SNHLY, CDR2 FYNNEI. The CDR3 DNA sequence: TGTGCCAGCAGTTGGGACACCAAAAATGTCTCACCCCTCCACCTT. It specifies CASSWDTKNVSPLHL.

The V gene is TRBV18, the J gene TRBJ1-1, with D unclear. Per germline, CDR1 KGHSH and CDR2 LQKENI. The length of the CDR3 is 17 residues. V lost 2 bases and J lost 0, with 16 bases in between. The CDR3, as DNA: TGTGCCAGCTCACCAACGGCCGGGGTGGGGATGAACACTGAAGCTTTCTTT. Amino acid sequence: CASSPTAGVGMNTEAFF.

The chain carries TRBV29-1 and TRBJ1-5; possibly TRBD1 for D (6 bases). Deletions cut 5 bases from V and 7 bases from J, with 18 bases between. The germline gives CDR1 SQVTM, CDR2 ANQGSEA. CDR3 length equals 14 residues. The CDR3 here is CSVSGEGTRQPQHF. CDR3 DNA: TGCAGCGTTTCAGGGGAGGGCACACGGCAGCCCCAGCATTTT.

The rearrangement links TRBV10-1 to TRBJ2-7, with a possible D match to TRBD2 (5 bases). This CDR3 region has 18 residues. Between the trimmed V and J ends, which lost 10 bases and 4 bases, there was a span of 32 bases. The germline V gene encodes CDR1 WNHNN and CDR2 SYGVQD (reference sequence). The CDR3, as DNA: TGCGCCACCCCAACCCCGGCAGCGGCGGAACTTGACCTTTACGAGCAGTACTTC. This sequence encodes CATPTPAAAELDLYEQYF.

The rearrangement joins TRBV5-8 to TRBJ2-7; TRBD1 is a possible D gene (6 bases). The CDR3 has 18 amino acids. V lost 1 base and J lost 2, with 22 bases in between. Germline-derived CDR1 and CDR2 are SGHTS and YDEGEE. The CDR3 reads CASSLPGVVEYLAYEQYF. The CDR3 DNA reads TGTGCCAGCAGCTTGCCAGGGGTTGTAGAATACTTGGCCTACGAGCAGTACTTC.

There are a few counts of this clone. CDR3 sequence (DNA): TGTGCCAGCAGTGAATGGGCAACCAATGAGCAGTTCTTC. Translated: CASSEWATNEQFF. The chain links TRBV25-1 to TRBJ2-1; D remains ambiguous. The germline V gene has CDR1 MGHDK and CDR2 SYGVNS. The length of the CDR3 is 13 residues. V lost 1 base and J lost 6, with 7 bases in between.

The chain joins TRBV9 to TRBJ2-1; no firm D call. The CDR3 sequence is 14 residues long. In germline, CDR1 is SGDLS, CDR2 YYNGEE. V lost 2 bases and J 1 base, leaving 7 bases between the germline ends. The CDR3 protein is CASSVVQSYNEQFF. The CDR3 DNA reads TGTGCCAGCAGCGTGGTACAGTCCTACAATGAGCAGTTCTTC.

V is TRBV27 and J is TRBJ2-2; no clear D. The CDR3 is made up of 15 amino acids. CDR1 is MNHEY and CDR2 is SMNVEV in the germline V gene (reference sequence). V was cut by 0 bases and J by 2 bases, with 7 bases left in between. The CDR3 is CASSLSTVNTGELFF. CDR3 bases: TGTGCCAGCAGTTTATCCACAGTTAACACCGGGGAGCTGTTTTTT.